This entry describes one TCR beta chain. No antigen is known for it. The assay was immunoSEQ multiplex PCR, and TCRdb's table has in-frame clones only and misses some. The profile shows about 130,000 clones, just over 90% of them singletons. The data are from a study of OX40 agonist ivuxolimab in advanced cancers. Study results and limitations: CD4+ and CD8+ T cells in blood underwent clonal expansion by week 6 at 0.1 to 3.0 mg/kg.

The CDR3 totals 16 residues. Trimming took off 6 bases at V and 1 base at J, with 18 bases between the two ends. CDR1 MNHEY and CDR2 SMNVEV come from the germline V gene (reference sequence). V and J are TRBV27 and TRBJ2-5, with a possible D match to TRBD2 (6 bases). The sequenced sample was CD4+ or CD8+ T cells sorted from blood, obtained in a trial of the OX40 agonist ivuxolimab. The receptor was isolated from an adult with an advanced solid tumor such as melanoma, head and neck, liver or kidney cancer. CDR3 loop: CASSPPTTSIQETQYF. The CDR3 nucleotides are TGTGCCAGCAGCCCGCCCACAACTAGCATCCAAGAGACCCAGTACTTC.